A selection of T cell receptor beta chains follows, all from one sample in a study of control samples from healthy donors and cancer patients. The data were produced by immunoSEQ multiplex PCR, yet TCRdb's version contains in-frame clones alone and is incomplete. The sample consists of 100,000 to 150,000 clones, 80% to 90% of them appearing once. Sequencing was performed on blood. These TCRs come from a man aged 50-59 years in good health. The CDR3 runs from the conserved cysteine through the conserved F or W. A D gene is named only where the DNA matches it firmly. Size values are once, few and many counts, or a class for expanded clones, and some rows have none.

cdr3_aa cdr3_nt j_call clone_size cdr3_length d_call v_call
CASSLNSMDTQYF TGTGCCAGCAGCTTAAACTCCATGGATACGCAGTATTTT TRBJ2-3 . 13 . TRBV7-2
CASSTRQGDQPQHF TGTGCCAGCAGCACCCGACAGGGGGATCAGCCCCAGCATTTT TRBJ1-5 . 14 TRBD1 TRBV7-8
CAAAGGAKAGELFF TGTGCCGCGGCGGGGGGGGCGAAGGCCGGGGAGCTGTTTTTT TRBJ2-2 . 14 TRBD2 TRBV30
CAWKRDTSYEQYF TGTGCCTGGAAACGGGACACCTCCTACGAGCAGTACTTC TRBJ2-7 . 13 . TRBV30
CASSVAGGDYEQYF TGCGCCAGCAGCGTGGCCGGGGGGGACTACGAGCAGTACTTC TRBJ2-7 . 14 TRBD2 TRBV5-1
CAWRRLAGDNEQFF TGTGCCTGGAGAAGACTAGCGGGGGACAATGAGCAGTTCTTC TRBJ2-1 . 14 TRBD2 TRBV30
CASTGGPGMGNYGYTF TGTGCCAGCACGGGAGGTCCTGGAATGGGTAACTATGGCTACACCTTC TRBJ1-2 . 16 . TRBV7-9
CASSLPNYGYTF TGCGCCAGCAGCTTACCAAACTATGGCTACACCTTC TRBJ1-2 once 12 . TRBV5-1
CASSLEEYTEAFF TGTGCCAGCAGCCTCGAAGAATACACTGAAGCTTTCTTT TRBJ1-1 . 13 . TRBV5-4
CSVLDRGVQPQHF TGCAGCGTTTTAGACAGGGGGGTCCAGCCCCAGCATTTT TRBJ1-5 . 13 TRBD1 TRBV29-1